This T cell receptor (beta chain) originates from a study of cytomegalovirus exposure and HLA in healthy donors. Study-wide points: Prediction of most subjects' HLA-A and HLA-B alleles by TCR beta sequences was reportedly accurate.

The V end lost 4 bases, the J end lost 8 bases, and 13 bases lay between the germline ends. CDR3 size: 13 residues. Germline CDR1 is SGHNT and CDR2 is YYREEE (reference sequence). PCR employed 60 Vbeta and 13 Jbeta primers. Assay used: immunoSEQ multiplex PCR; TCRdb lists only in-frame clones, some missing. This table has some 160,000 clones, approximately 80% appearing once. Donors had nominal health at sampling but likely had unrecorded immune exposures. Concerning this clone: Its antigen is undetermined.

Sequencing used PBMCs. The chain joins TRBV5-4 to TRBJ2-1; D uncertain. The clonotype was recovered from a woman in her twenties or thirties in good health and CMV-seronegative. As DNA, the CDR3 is TGTGCCAGCAGCCTAGTCTCAATCGATGAGCAGTTCTTC. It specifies CASSLVSIDEQFF.